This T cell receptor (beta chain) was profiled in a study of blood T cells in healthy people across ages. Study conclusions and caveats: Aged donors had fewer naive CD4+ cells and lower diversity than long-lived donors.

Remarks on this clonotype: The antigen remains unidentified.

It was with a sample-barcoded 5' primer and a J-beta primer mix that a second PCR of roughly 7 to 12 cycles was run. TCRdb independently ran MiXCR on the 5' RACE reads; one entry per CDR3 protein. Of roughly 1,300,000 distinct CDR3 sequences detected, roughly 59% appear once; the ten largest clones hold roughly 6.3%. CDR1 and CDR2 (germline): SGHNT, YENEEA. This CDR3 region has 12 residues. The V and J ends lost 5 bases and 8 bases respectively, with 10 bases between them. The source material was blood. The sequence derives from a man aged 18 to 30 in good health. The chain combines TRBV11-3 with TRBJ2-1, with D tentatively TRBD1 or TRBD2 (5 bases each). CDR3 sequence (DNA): TGTGCCAGCAGCGACCGGGACCATGAGCAGTTCTTC. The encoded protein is CASSDRDHEQFF.